Listed below are T cell receptor beta chains from one sample, sequenced in a study of patients and donors after allogeneic stem cell transplantation. A single record per CDR3 protein comes from TCRdb applying MiXCR to the RT-PCR reads. The table includes roughly 960,000 distinct CDR3 sequences, roughly 18% detected once. Sequenced sample: blood, either unsorted or a sorted T cell fraction (not recorded which). These receptors were obtained from a human donor who was either an allogeneic HSCT recipient or a stem cell or donor lymphocyte infusion donor (not recorded which). It is not recorded whose cells these are; they may come from a transplant donor. Each CDR3 is given with its conserved first and last residue. D genes are given only for firm matches. Part of the rows lack a size; the others show once, few, many or a class for expanded clones.

many	TRBV9	TRBJ2-7	-	CASSVSHASTYEQYF	TGTGCCAGCAGCGTGTCCCATGCAAGCACCTACGAGCAGTACTTC
few	TRBV27	TRBJ2-7	TRBD2	CASSLEGGPGEQYF	TGTGCCAGCAGTTTGGAGGGAGGGCCTGGGGAGCAGTACTTC
-	TRBV14	TRBJ2-7	-	CASSQVDGRSSYEQYF	TGTGCCAGCAGCCAAGTGGATGGCAGGAGCTCCTACGAGCAGTACTTC
-	TRBV11-2	TRBJ2-3	-	CASSLDPPGTDTQYF	TGTGCCAGCAGTTTGGACCCGCCGGGCACAGATACGCAGTATTTT
few	TRBV5-1	TRBJ1-2	-	CASSYQEGSYGYTF	TGCGCCAGCAGCTATCAGGAGGGGAGCTATGGCTACACCTTC
-	TRBV5-6	TRBJ1-4	-	CASSSDRRDEKLFF	TGTGCCAGCAGCTCGGACAGAAGGGATGAAAAACTGTTTTTT
few	TRBV29-1	TRBJ2-7	-	CSVAQGKGEQYF	TGCAGCGTTGCCCAGGGGAAGGGGGAGCAGTACTTC
few	TRBV12-3/TRBV12-4	TRBJ1-2	-	CASSPTWATYGYTF	TGTGCCAGCAGCCCTACCTGGGCTACATATGGCTACACCTTC
few	TRBV12-3/TRBV12-4	TRBJ2-2	TRBD2	CASTPGRLAAGELFF	TGTGCCAGCACTCCTGGAAGACTAGCGGCCGGGGAGCTGTTTTTT
-	TRBV7-8	TRBJ2-4	TRBD1	CASSLTEGAIQYF	TGTGCCAGCAGCTTGACCGAGGGGGCAATTCAGTACTTC
many	TRBV12-3/TRBV12-4	TRBJ2-1	-	CASSLGQGIWNEQFF	TGTGCCAGCAGTTTAGGTCAGGGCATATGGAATGAGCAGTTCTTC
few	TRBV20-1	TRBJ2-7	-	CSAGALTATYEQYF	TGCAGTGCGGGGGCCCTGACGGCGACCTACGAGCAGTACTTC
-	TRBV4-3	TRBJ2-5	-	CASSQVFWRGTQYF	TGCGCCAGCAGCCAAGTTTTTTGGCGGGGGACCCAGTACTTC
few	TRBV2	TRBJ2-5	-	CASRARVPQYF	TGTGCCAGCCGCGCTAGGGTCCCCCAGTACTTC
-	TRBV29-1	TRBJ2-7	TRBD2	CSVALPMGTRHEQYF	TGCAGCGTTGCACTGCCGATGGGGACTAGACACGAGCAGTACTTC
-	TRBV27	TRBJ1-2	-	CASSLSAGLHYGYTF	TGTGCCAGCAGTTTATCGGCAGGATTGCACTATGGCTACACCTTC
-	TRBV12-3/TRBV12-4	TRBJ2-7	-	CASSLQGGLYEQYF	TGTGCCAGCAGTTTGCAGGGGGGCCTATACGAGCAGTACTTC
-	TRBV5-1	TRBJ2-1	TRBD1	CASSPEGQGVYEQFF	TGCGCCAGCAGCCCGGAGGGACAGGGGGTCTATGAGCAGTTCTTC
-	TRBV5-1	TRBJ2-3	TRBD2	CASSRGTSGRLSTDTQYF	TGCGCCAGCAGCCGCGGGACTAGCGGGAGGCTTAGCACAGATACGCAGTATTTT
few	TRBV6-6	TRBJ2-7	-	CASNNAPSEQYF	TGTGCCAGCAATAATGCACCCTCCGAGCAGTACTTC
few	TRBV7-9	TRBJ2-7	TRBD1	CASSPQDRVMEQYF	TGTGCCAGCAGCCCCCAGGACAGGGTGATGGAGCAGTACTTC
-	TRBV6-1	TRBJ2-7	TRBD2	CASTAHGAGEYYEQYF	TGTGCCAGCACTGCCCACGGAGCGGGAGAGTACTACGAGCAGTACTTC
-	TRBV5-1	TRBJ1-1	-	CASSLYDSERTEAFF	TGCGCCAGCAGCTTGTATGACTCCGAGAGGACTGAAGCTTTCTTT
-	TRBV20-1	TRBJ2-3	-	CSEYLERISTDTQYF	TGCAGTGAATATTTGGAGAGGATTAGCACAGATACGCAGTATTTT
-	TRBV24-1	TRBJ1-1	-	CATQGPQDTEAFF	TGTGCCACGCAGGGGCCGCAGGACACTGAAGCTTTCTTT
-	TRBV5-5	TRBJ2-4	-	CASSQNEDIQYF	TGTGCCAGCAGCCAAAATGAGGACATTCAGTACTTC
few	TRBV30	TRBJ1-2	-	CAWSVQHGYTF	TGTGCCTGGAGTGTACAGCATGGCTACACCTTC
few	TRBV27	TRBJ2-7	TRBD1	CASSFGGTGTYEQYF	TGTGCCAGCAGTTTTGGAGGGACAGGGACCTACGAGCAGTACTTC
-	TRBV7-2	TRBJ2-2	TRBD2	CAGSQGLAGGPTGELFF	TGTGCCGGCAGCCAGGGACTAGCGGGGGGGCCGACCGGGGAGCTGTTTTTT
-	TRBV14	TRBJ1-5	-	CASSQGTFAGGVGNQPQHF	TGTGCCAGCAGCCAAGGAACTTTTGCGGGTGGCGTAGGTAATCAGCCCCAGCATTTT
-	TRBV20-1	TRBJ2-7	-	CSARGTVYEQYF	TGCAGTGCTAGAGGGACAGTCTACGAGCAGTACTTC
few	TRBV12-3/TRBV12-4	TRBJ1-5	-	CASSSRSDSNQPQHF	TGTGCCAGCAGTTCTCGGTCAGATAGCAATCAGCCCCAGCATTTT
few	TRBV20-1	TRBJ2-3	TRBD2	CSANSGGARDTQYF	TGCAGTGCTAATAGCGGGGGGGCGCGAGATACGCAGTATTTT
few	TRBV7-9	TRBJ2-2	-	CASSPGVVNTGELFF	TGTGCCAGCAGCCCCGGGGTGGTGAACACCGGGGAGCTGTTTTTT
few	TRBV7-2	TRBJ2-1	-	CASSLVVAAEQFF	TGTGCCAGCAGCCTCGTGGTCGCGGCGGAGCAGTTCTTC
-	TRBV20-1	TRBJ2-1	-	CSAREIRVNEQFF	TGCAGTGCTAGAGAAATCAGGGTTAATGAGCAGTTCTTC
-	TRBV9	TRBJ2-1	TRBD1	CASSGPGTGAYNEQFF	TGTGCCAGCAGCGGCCCCGGGACAGGAGCTTACAATGAGCAGTTCTTC
-	TRBV7-2	TRBJ2-4	TRBD2	CASSRLAGGPNIQYF	TGTGCCAGCAGTCGTCTAGCGGGGGGGCCGAACATTCAGTACTTC
-	TRBV5-6	TRBJ1-1	-	CASSPPGSWTEAFF	TGTGCCAGCAGCCCACCGGGGAGTTGGACTGAAGCTTTCTTT
-	TRBV9	TRBJ2-1	-	CASSVDPALTANEQFF	TGTGCCAGCAGCGTAGATCCAGCGTTAACTGCGAATGAGCAGTTCTTC
few	TRBV24-1	TRBJ2-7	TRBD1	CATSDTGQGTYEQYF	TGTGCCACCAGTGATACCGGACAGGGGACCTACGAGCAGTACTTC
few	TRBV7-9	TRBJ1-4	-	CASSETGSMDEKLFF	TGTGCCAGCAGCGAAACAGGGTCGATGGATGAAAAACTGTTTTTT
-	TRBV4-1	TRBJ2-5	-	CASSQGPLETQYF	TGCGCCAGCAGCCAAGGTCCCTTGGAGACCCAGTACTTC
-	TRBV30	TRBJ1-2	-	CAWSRTVPYGYTF	TGTGCCTGGAGTCGGACAGTTCCCTATGGCTACACCTTC
-	TRBV20-1	TRBJ2-2	-	CSARDQPGRHTGELFF	TGCAGTGCTAGAGACCAACCGGGACGGCACACCGGGGAGCTGTTTTTT
few	TRBV29-1	TRBJ2-2	-	CSVEGGVPGAGELFF	TGCAGCGTTGAAGGGGGGGTACCGGGAGCCGGGGAGCTGTTTTTT
-	TRBV18	TRBJ1-1	TRBD1	CASSDPTERGLTEAFF	TGTGCCAGCTCCGACCCCACAGAAAGGGGGCTCACTGAAGCTTTCTTT